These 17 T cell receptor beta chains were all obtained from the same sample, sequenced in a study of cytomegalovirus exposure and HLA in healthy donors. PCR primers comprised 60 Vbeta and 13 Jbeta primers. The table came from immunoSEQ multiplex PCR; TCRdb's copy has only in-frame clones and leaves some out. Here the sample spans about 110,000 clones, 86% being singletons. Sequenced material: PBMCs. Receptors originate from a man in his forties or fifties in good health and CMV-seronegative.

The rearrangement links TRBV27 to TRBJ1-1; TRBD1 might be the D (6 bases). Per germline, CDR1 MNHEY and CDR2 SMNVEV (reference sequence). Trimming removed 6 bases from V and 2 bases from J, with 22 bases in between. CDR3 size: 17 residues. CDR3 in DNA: TGTGCCAGCAGGGCTCCTCGGGGGGCGGCATTTAACACTGAAGCTTTCTTT. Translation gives CASRAPRGAAFNTEAFF.

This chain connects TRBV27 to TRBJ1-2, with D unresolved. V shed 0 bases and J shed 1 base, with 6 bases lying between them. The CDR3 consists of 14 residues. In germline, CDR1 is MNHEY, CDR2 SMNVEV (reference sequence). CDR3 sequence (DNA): TGTGCCAGCAGTTTATCGAGCGGTAACTATGGCTACACCTTC. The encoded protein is CASSLSSGNYGYTF.

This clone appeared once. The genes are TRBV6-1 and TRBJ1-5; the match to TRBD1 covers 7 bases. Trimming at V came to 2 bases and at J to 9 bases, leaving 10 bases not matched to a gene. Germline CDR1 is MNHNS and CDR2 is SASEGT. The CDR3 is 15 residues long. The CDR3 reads CASSELGTDGRPQHF. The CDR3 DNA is TGTGCCAGCAGTGAACTTGGGACAGACGGCCGGCCCCAGCATTTT.

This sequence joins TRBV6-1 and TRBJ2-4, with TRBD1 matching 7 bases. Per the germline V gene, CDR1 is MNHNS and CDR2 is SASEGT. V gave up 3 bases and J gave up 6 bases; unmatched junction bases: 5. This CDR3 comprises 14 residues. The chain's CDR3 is CASSEQGVGNIQYF. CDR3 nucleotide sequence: TGTGCCAGCAGTGAGCAGGGGGTCGGAAACATTCAGTACTTC.

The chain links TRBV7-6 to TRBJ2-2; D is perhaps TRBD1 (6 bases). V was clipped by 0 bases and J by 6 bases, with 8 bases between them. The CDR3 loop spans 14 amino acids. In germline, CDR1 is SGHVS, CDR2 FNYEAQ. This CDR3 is CASSLARTAGELFF. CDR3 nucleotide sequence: TGTGCCAGCAGCTTAGCGCGGACAGCCGGGGAGCTGTTTTTT.

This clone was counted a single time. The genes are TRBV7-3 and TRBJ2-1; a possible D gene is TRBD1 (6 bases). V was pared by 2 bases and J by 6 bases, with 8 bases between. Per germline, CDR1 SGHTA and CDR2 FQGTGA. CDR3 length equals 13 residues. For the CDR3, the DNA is TGTGCCAGCAGCTTAGGGGGCGCCAATGAGCAGTTCTTC. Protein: CASSLGGANEQFF.

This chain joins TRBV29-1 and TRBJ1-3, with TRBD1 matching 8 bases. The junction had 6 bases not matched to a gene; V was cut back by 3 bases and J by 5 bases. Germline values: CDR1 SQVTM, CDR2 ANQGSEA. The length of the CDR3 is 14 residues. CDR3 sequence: CSVEVTGGRNTIYF. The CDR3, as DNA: TGCAGCGTTGAGGTCACAGGGGGAAGAAACACCATATATTTT. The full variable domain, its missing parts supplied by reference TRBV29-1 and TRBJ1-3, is SAVISQKPSRDICQRGTSLTIQCQVDSQVTMMFWYRQQPGQSLTLIATANQGSEATYESGFVIDKFPISRPNLTFSTLTVSNMSPEDSSIYLCSVEVTGGRNTIYFGEGSWLTVV.

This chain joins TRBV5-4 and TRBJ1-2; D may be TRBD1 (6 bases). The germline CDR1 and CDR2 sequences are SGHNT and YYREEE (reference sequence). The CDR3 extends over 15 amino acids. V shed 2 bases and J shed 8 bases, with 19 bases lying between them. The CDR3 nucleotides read TGTGCCAGCAGCTTAGGGACACCGCTGTCTCCCGGCTACACCTTC. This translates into CASSLGTPLSPGYTF.

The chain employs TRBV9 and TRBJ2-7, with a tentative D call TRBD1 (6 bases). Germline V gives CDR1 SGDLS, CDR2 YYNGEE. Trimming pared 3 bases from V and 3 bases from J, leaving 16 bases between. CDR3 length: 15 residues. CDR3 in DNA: TGTGCCAGCAGCGCCGAAACGGGACAACACTACGAGCAGTACTTC. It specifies CASSAETGQHYEQYF.

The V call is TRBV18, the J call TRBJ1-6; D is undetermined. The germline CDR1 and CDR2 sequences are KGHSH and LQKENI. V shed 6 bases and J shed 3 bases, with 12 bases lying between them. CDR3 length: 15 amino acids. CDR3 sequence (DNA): TGTGCCAGCTCTAGTCTCGGGGACTATAATTCACCCCTCCACTTT. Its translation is CASSSLGDYNSPLHF.

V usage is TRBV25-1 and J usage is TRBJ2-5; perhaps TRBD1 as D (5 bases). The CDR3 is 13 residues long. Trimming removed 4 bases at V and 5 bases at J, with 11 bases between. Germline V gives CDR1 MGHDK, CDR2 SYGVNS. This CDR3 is CASSAGIRETQYF. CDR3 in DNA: TGTGCCAGCAGTGCAGGGATTCGGGAGACCCAGTACTTC.

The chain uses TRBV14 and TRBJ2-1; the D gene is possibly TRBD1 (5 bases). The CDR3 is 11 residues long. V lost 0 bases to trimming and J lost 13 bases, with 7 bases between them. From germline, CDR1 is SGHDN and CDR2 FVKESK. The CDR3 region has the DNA TGTGCCAGCAGCCAAGAACAGGATCAGTTCTTC. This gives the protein CASSQEQDQFF.

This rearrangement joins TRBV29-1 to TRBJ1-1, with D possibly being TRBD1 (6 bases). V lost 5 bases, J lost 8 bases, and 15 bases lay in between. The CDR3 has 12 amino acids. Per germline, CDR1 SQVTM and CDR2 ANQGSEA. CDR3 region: CSVTRGGEEAFF. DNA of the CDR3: TGCAGCGTTACTCGAGGGGGTGAGGAAGCTTTCTTT.

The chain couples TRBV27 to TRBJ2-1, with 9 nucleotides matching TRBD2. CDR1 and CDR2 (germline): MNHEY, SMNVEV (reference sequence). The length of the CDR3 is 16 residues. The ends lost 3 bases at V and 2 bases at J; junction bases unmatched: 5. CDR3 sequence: CASSFWRGGAYNEQFF. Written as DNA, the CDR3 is TGTGCCAGCAGTTTCTGGCGGGGGGGAGCCTACAATGAGCAGTTCTTC.

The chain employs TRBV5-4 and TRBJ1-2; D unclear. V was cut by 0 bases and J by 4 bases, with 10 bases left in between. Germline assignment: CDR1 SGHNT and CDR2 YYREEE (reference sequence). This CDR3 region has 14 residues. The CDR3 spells CASSLAGIAYGYTF. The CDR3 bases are TGTGCCAGCAGCTTGGCCGGGATCGCCTATGGCTACACCTTC.

CDR3 DNA sequence: TGCGCCAGCAGTTGGGAGGGAGGGGACAATCAGCCCCAGCATTTT. Its protein product is CASSWEGGDNQPQHF. This chain uses TRBV5-1 with TRBJ1-5; D might be TRBD1 (5 bases). Trimming pared 5 bases from V and 3 bases from J, leaving 15 bases between. The CDR3 contains 15 residues. Germline V gives CDR1 SGHRS, CDR2 YFSETQ.

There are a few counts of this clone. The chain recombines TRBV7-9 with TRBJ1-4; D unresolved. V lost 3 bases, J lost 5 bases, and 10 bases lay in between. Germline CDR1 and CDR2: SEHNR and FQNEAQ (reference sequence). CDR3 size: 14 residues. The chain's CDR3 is CASSLFRANEKLFF. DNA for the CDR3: TGTGCCAGCAGCTTGTTTAGAGCAAATGAAAAACTGTTTTTT.